Each of the 4 T cell receptor beta chains below was sequenced from the same sample in a study of T cell responses to AZD1222 COVID-19 vaccine. Only in-frame clones appear in the TCRdb table, and some are missing; sequencing was by immunoSEQ multiplex PCR. The sample records 250,000 to 300,000 clones, around 92% being singletons. The specimen comprised peripheral blood, sampled 28 days after the second AZD1222 dose. The receptors stem from an adult who received the AZD1222 COVID-19 vaccine.

This chain joins TRBV5-4 and TRBJ1-2; D is uncertain. This CDR3 has 14 residues. V gave up 3 bases and J gave up 7 bases, with 16 bases separating them. CDR1 SGHNT and CDR2 YYREEE come from the germline V gene (reference sequence). CDR3 DNA: TGTGCCAGCAGCTCTATCGGGCCAGCTCGTGGCTACACCTTC. Encoded protein: CASSSIGPARGYTF.

The chain links TRBV28 to TRBJ2-7; TRBD1 agrees at 7 bases. V shed 5 bases, J shed 3 bases, and the junction held 7 bases outside the gene matches. Germline V lookup: CDR1 MDHEN, CDR2 SYDVKM. The CDR3 runs to 14 residues. The DNA of the CDR3 is TGTGCCAGCAGTAACGGACAGGTCCGCTACGAGCAGTACTTC. It yields the protein CASSNGQVRYEQYF.

The genes are TRBV7-2 and TRBJ2-1, with 7 bases matching TRBD1. The germline V gene has CDR1 SGHTA and CDR2 FQGNSA. This CDR3 is 14 amino acids long. The junction had 6 bases not matched to a gene; V was cut back by 5 bases and J by 5 bases. The chain's CDR3 is CASSDFGTDNEQFF. CDR3 nucleotide sequence: TGTGCCAGCAGCGACTTCGGGACAGACAATGAGCAGTTCTTC.

V usage is TRBV18 and J usage is TRBJ2-1, with 7 bases identical to TRBD2. The CDR3 is made up of 15 amino acids. Germline-derived CDR1 and CDR2 are KGHSH and LQKENI. The V gene end was trimmed by 2 bases and the J gene end by 4 bases; junction bases not matched to a gene: 5. The CDR3 sequence: CASSPNGGRYNEQFF. The CDR3 region has the DNA TGTGCCAGCTCACCAAACGGGGGGAGATACAATGAGCAGTTCTTC.